This TCR beta chain was documented in a study of CD4 T cell repertoires in COVID-19. This CDR3 has 17 residues. J was trimmed by 4 bases and V by 2 bases; bases with no gene match: 11. Germline V gene lookup returns CDR1 SGHRS and CDR2 YFSETQ. Libraries were prepared by immunoSEQ multiplex PCR; TCRdb keeps only in-frame clonotypes and omits some of them. This table has about 75,000 clones, 80% to 90% appearing once. This clone came up once. The target antigen is unknown. Findings and caveats of the study: SARS-CoV and/or HKU1 spike cultures shared between about 6 and 26% of SARS-CoV-2 clonotypes.

Mild-to-severe COVID-19 survivors were the donors. The J gene is TRBJ2-3, the V gene TRBV5-1, with 9 positions matching TRBD2. This receptor was obtained from a human donor who had COVID-19. Specimen: CD4+ T cells from peripheral blood, collected after recovery from COVID-19. CDR3 nucleotides: TGCGCCAGCAGCTTTGGATTAGGCGGGGGGGATGCAGATACGCAGTATTTT. Translated, it gives CASSFGLGGGDADTQYF.